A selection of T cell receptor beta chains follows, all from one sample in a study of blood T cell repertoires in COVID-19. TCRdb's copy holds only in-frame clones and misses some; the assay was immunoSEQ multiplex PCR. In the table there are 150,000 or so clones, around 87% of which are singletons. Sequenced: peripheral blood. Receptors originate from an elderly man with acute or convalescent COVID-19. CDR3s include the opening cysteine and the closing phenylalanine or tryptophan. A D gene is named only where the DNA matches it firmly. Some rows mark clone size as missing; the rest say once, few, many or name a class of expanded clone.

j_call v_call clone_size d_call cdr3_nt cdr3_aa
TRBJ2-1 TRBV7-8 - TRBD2 TGTGCCAGCAGCCCCCGTCCTAGCGGGAGAAACAATGAGCAGTTCTTC CASSPRPSGRNNEQFF
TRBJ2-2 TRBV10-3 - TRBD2 TGTGCCAGCCGGGGCGGATCGAGCGGGACTTCCACCGGGGAGCTGTTTTTT CASRGGSSGTSTGELFF
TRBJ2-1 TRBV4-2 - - TGTGCCAGCAGCCCCCTAGCTGGGTTTTACAATGAGCAGTTCTTC CASSPLAGFYNEQFF
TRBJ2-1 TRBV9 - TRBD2 TGTGCCAGCAGCGTAGCCCTACTAGCGGGAGGGCCCAATGAGCAGTTCTTC CASSVALLAGGPNEQFF
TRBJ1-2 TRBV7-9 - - TGTGCCAGCAGCTTAGCAGGCGGATATGGCTACACCTTC CASSLAGGYGYTF
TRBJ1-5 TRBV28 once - TGTGCCAGCAGATCTGACAGAGATAGCAATCAGCCCCAGCATTTT CASRSDRDSNQPQHF
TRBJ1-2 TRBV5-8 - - TGTGCCAGCAGCTTGGGGTTACAGACGAACTATGGCTACACCTTC CASSLGLQTNYGYTF
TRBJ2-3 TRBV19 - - TGTGCCAGTAGTATGATGGGACTTAGCACAGATACGCAGTATTTT CASSMMGLSTDTQYF
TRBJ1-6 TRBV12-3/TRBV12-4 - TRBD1 TGTGCCAGCAGTGGACAGGGCGATTCACCCCTCCACTTT CASSGQGDSPLHF
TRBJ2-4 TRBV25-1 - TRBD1 TGTGCCAGCAGTGATACGGGACAGGGTTTTTTTCAGTACTTC CASSDTGQGFFQYF
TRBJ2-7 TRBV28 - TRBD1 TGTGCCAGCACCCCGGGACAGGCTCTCTACGAGCAGTACTTC CASTPGQALYEQYF
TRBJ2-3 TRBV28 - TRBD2 TGTGCCAGCAGTTTCATTCGGGGGGCAGATACGCAGTATTTT CASSFIRGADTQYF
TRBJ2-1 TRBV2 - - TGTGCCAGCAGTAAGGACGCCCCCGGGATTAATGAGCAGTTCTTC CASSKDAPGINEQFF
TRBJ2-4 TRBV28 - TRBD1 TGTGCCAGCAGTTTTTTAGGGACAGGAAACATTTTAGCCAAAAACATTCAGTACTTC CASSFLGTGNILAKNIQYF
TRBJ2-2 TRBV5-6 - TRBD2 TGTGCCAGCAGCGACACTAGCGGGGGGACTCTCACCGGGGAGCTGTTTTTT CASSDTSGGTLTGELFF
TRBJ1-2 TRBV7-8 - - TGTGCCAGCAGCCCCTCCCCGGGAAACTATGGCTACACCTTC CASSPSPGNYGYTF